These T cell receptor beta chains were read from a single sample in a study of blood T cell repertoires in COVID-19. Profiled with immunoSEQ multiplex PCR; TCRdb holds only in-frame clones, not every one. The sample consists of around 100,000 clones, approximately 80% of them appearing once. Sequencing was performed on peripheral blood. The receptors stem from a human donor in a cohort sampled during active COVID-19. Each CDR3 is given with its conserved first and last residue. A D gene is named only where the DNA matches it firmly. Rows may omit the clone size; those that give it use once, few, many or a size class.

v_call	d_call	j_call	clone_size	cdr3_length	cdr3_nt	cdr3_aa
TRBV6-6	-	TRBJ2-5	-	14	TGTGCCAGCAGGGAGCTAGGTTTAATGGAGACCCAGTACTTC	CASRELGLMETQYF
TRBV9	TRBD1	TRBJ1-4	-	16	TGTGCCAGCAGCGTAGATGGACAGGGGGCAAGTGAAAAACTGTTTTTT	CASSVDGQGASEKLFF
TRBV5-4	TRBD1	TRBJ2-1	few	15	TGTGCCAGCAGCCCGGGGACAGCTTCCTACAATGAGCAGTTCTTC	CASSPGTASYNEQFF
TRBV3-1/TRBV3-2	-	TRBJ2-1	-	13	TGTGCCAGCAGCCAAGATCGAGGGCTTGAGCAGTTCTTC	CASSQDRGLEQFF
TRBV18	TRBD1	TRBJ1-5	-	15	TGTGCCAGCTCTAAGACAGGGGGCAAGGGGCAGCCCCAGCATTTT	CASSKTGGKGQPQHF
TRBV6-5	-	TRBJ2-1	-	15	TGTGCCAGCATGTTGCGGGATGGCTCCTACAATGAGCAGTTCTTC	CASMLRDGSYNEQFF
TRBV7-8	TRBD1	TRBJ1-5	-	15	TGTGCCAGCAGCCCCCCGGACAGGGTGCGTCAGCCCCAGCATTTT	CASSPPDRVRQPQHF
TRBV5-4	-	TRBJ1-2	-	14	TGTGCCAGCAGCCTGGGGCGAGCAGGGGTCGGCTACACCTTC	CASSLGRAGVGYTF
TRBV4-3	TRBD1	TRBJ2-7	once	17	TGCGCCAGCAGCCAAGATGCGGGACAGGGGGCTTCCTACGAGCAGTACTTC	CASSQDAGQGASYEQYF
TRBV4-1	-	TRBJ1-1	-	14	TGCGCCAGCAGCCAAGAGGCAGTGAACACTGAAGCTTTCTTT	CASSQEAVNTEAFF
TRBV6-6	-	TRBJ1-1	once	14	TGTGCCAGCAGCTCCGGGGGCGGGAGAAGAGAAGCTTTCTTT	CASSSGGGRREAFF
TRBV6-4	-	TRBJ2-2	many	14	TGTGCCAGCAGTGACTCACAGGACACCGGGGAGCTGTTTTTT	CASSDSQDTGELFF
TRBV7-9	-	TRBJ2-1	-	15	TGTGCCAGCAGCTCCGGACAGTTCCCCTACAATGAGCAGTTCTTC	CASSSGQFPYNEQFF
TRBV11-1	TRBD1	TRBJ1-2	-	16	TGTGCCAGCAGCTACTCCCTGACAGGGGGCGACTATGGCTACACCTTC	CASSYSLTGGDYGYTF
TRBV5-5	TRBD1	TRBJ1-6	-	17	TGTGCCAGCAGCTTGCTTCAGGGGGCGTCCTATAATTCACCCCTCCACTTT	CASSLLQGASYNSPLHF
TRBV12-3/TRBV12-4	TRBD1	TRBJ2-7	-	13	TGTGCCAGCAGTTTAGACAGGGGGAACGAGCAGTACTTC	CASSLDRGNEQYF
TRBV5-5	-	TRBJ2-6	-	15	TGTGCCAGCAGCTTGGCAGAAGCTGGGGCCAACGTCCTGACTTTC	CASSLAEAGANVLTF
TRBV10-3	TRBD2	TRBJ2-1	-	16	TGTGCCACTCGGACTAGCGGGAGGGCGTCCTACAATGAGCAGTTCTTC	CATRTSGRASYNEQFF
TRBV18	-	TRBJ1-1	-	15	TGTGCCAGCTCACCACCTTACGGAGCGAACACTGAAGCTTTCTTT	CASSPPYGANTEAFF
TRBV10-3	-	TRBJ1-5	-	13	TGTGCCATCAGTCCAGGGTTAGGTCAGCCCCAGCATTTT	CAISPGLGQPQHF
TRBV19	-	TRBJ1-6	-	14	TGTGCCAGTAGTCTGGGGGGTATAGGTTCACCCCTCCACTTT	CASSLGGIGSPLHF
TRBV6-5	-	TRBJ1-2	-	14	TGTGCCAGCATCCTGTCCTCGGCTAACTATGGCTACACCTTC	CASILSSANYGYTF
TRBV4-1	TRBD1	TRBJ1-4	once	15	TGCGCCAGCAGCCAAGCCGGGACAGGGAATGAAAAACTGTTTTTT	CASSQAGTGNEKLFF
TRBV15	TRBD1	TRBJ2-3	-	18	TGTGCCACCAGCAGAGGGTGGGGGGAGGACAGGGGAGCAGATACGCAGTATTTT	CATSRGWGEDRGADTQYF
TRBV25-1	TRBD1	TRBJ1-6	-	16	TGTGCCAGCAGGGTTAGGGACAGGGGTCCCTATTCACCCCTCCACTTT	CASRVRDRGPYSPLHF
TRBV6-1	TRBD1	TRBJ1-2	once	16	TGTGCCAGCAGTGAAGGAGGGACAGCCTTTGTCTATGGCTACACCTTC	CASSEGGTAFVYGYTF
TRBV3-1/TRBV3-2	-	TRBJ1-1	-	16	TGTGCCAGCAGCCAAGATTGGGGGCGAGGGGTAGGTGAAGCTTTCTTT	CASSQDWGRGVGEAFF
TRBV27	TRBD2	TRBJ2-1	-	15	TGTGCCAGCAGTCCCAGCGGGGGGGCTTACAATGAGCAGTTCTTC	CASSPSGGAYNEQFF
TRBV6-5	TRBD2	TRBJ2-1	-	15	TGTGCCAGCAGTTACCGGGAGGGATCCTACAATGAGCAGTTCTTC	CASSYREGSYNEQFF
TRBV6-2/TRBV6-3	-	TRBJ1-2	-	13	TGTGCCAGCAGTACCAACACAGCCTATGGCTACACCTTC	CASSTNTAYGYTF
TRBV6-5	-	TRBJ1-1	once	15	TGTGCCAGCAGTTACTTGTTAGCAGCGAACACTGAAGCTTTCTTT	CASSYLLAANTEAFF
TRBV3-1/TRBV3-2	TRBD2	TRBJ2-1	once	17	TGTGCCAGCAGCCAAACTAGCGGGAGAGGTTCCTACAATGAGCAGTTCTTC	CASSQTSGRGSYNEQFF
TRBV7-2	-	TRBJ2-3	-	14	TGTGCCAGCAGCTTAAACGTCGGTGCCGATACGCAGTATTTT	CASSLNVGADTQYF
TRBV24-1	TRBD1	TRBJ1-2	-	18	TGTGCCACCAGTGATTTCAAAGGGACAGCCCCTCTCGACTATGGCTACACCTTC	CATSDFKGTAPLDYGYTF
TRBV6-1	TRBD1	TRBJ2-7	-	16	TGTGCCAGCAGTGAACGGGTTGGGGACAGGCACTACGAGCAGTACTTC	CASSERVGDRHYEQYF
TRBV19	TRBD1	TRBJ1-4	-	17	TGTGCCAGTAGTCTTAGGACAGGCCCAGGGAGGAATGAAAAACTGTTTTTT	CASSLRTGPGRNEKLFF
TRBV6-5	-	TRBJ1-1	-	11	TGTGCCAGCAGTTCCCCCAGGGGAGCTTTCTTT	CASSSPRGAFF
TRBV29-1	TRBD1	TRBJ1-2	once	13	TGCAGCGGACGGACAGGGCTCTACTATGGCTACACCTTC	CSGRTGLYYGYTF
TRBV5-6	TRBD1	TRBJ1-3	few	14	TGTGCCAGCAGTATCAGGGGGCCTGGAAACACCATATATTTT	CASSIRGPGNTIYF
TRBV3-1/TRBV3-2	TRBD2	TRBJ2-3	-	17	TGTGCCAGCAGCCAGCTCACTTTTAGCGGGACCACAGATACGCAGTATTTT	CASSQLTFSGTTDTQYF